Listed below are T cell receptor beta chains from one sample, sequenced in a study of beta chain features in type 1 diabetes. Libraries were prepared by immunoSEQ multiplex PCR; TCRdb keeps only in-frame clonotypes and omits some of them. The table shows around 150,000 clones, with about 7.1% occurring only once. The sequenced sample was central memory CD4+ T cells from blood. Receptors originate from a woman aged 25 to 39 in good health. Both conserved end residues are part of each CDR3. D genes are given only for firm matches. Part of the rows lack a size; the others show once, few, many or a class for expanded clones.

CDR3nt | CDR3aa | j_gene | abundance | v_gene | d_gene
TGTGCCAGCAGCATGGGCAGGGACACTGAAGCTTTCTTT | CASSMGRDTEAFF | TRBJ1-1 | . | TRBV9 | .
TGTGCCAGCAGTTACGAGGCAAGCTCCGAGCAGTACTTC | CASSYEASSEQYF | TRBJ2-7 | few | TRBV6-5 | .
TGTGCCAGCAGTGAGGCAAGTAATCCCTCCTACGAGCAGTACTTC | CASSEASNPSYEQYF | TRBJ2-7 | few | TRBV2 | .
TGTGCCAGCAGCTACGGTGCGGGAGGGCCGGGCGAGCAGTACTTC | CASSYGAGGPGEQYF | TRBJ2-7 | few | TRBV6-6 | TRBD2
TGTGCCAGCAGTGTAGGTAGCGGGAGGGCTGGCACCGGGGAGCTGTTTTTT | CASSVGSGRAGTGELFF | TRBJ2-2 | few | TRBV27 | TRBD2
TGTGCCAGTCGAAAACAGGGTGGTGGGGCCAACGTCCTGACTTTC | CASRKQGGGANVLTF | TRBJ2-6 | few | TRBV19 | .
TGTGCCAGCAGTCAAAGCTTGAACACTGAAGCTTTCTTT | CASSQSLNTEAFF | TRBJ1-1 | many | TRBV11-2 | .
TGTGCCAGCAGCCAGGGGTCTCTATGGGGTGAAAAACTGTTTTTT | CASSQGSLWGEKLFF | TRBJ1-4 | . | TRBV7-6 | .
TGTGCCACCAACAGGGGGCAGTCGGGGCAGCCCCAGCATTTT | CATNRGQSGQPQHF | TRBJ1-5 | . | TRBV7-2 | TRBD1
TGTGCCAGCAGTTCTATTGAGGGCACAGATACGCAGTATTTT | CASSSIEGTDTQYF | TRBJ2-3 | many | TRBV6-6 | .
TGTGCCAGCAGCGCCGGGACTAGCCCCAGAAATGAGCAGTTCTTC | CASSAGTSPRNEQFF | TRBJ2-1 | many | TRBV5-4 | TRBD2
TGTGCCAGTAAAACGTGGGGAGATGAGCAGTTCTTC | CASKTWGDEQFF | TRBJ2-1 | few | TRBV5-8 | .
TGTGCCAGCGGGCCAAACTACGAGCAGTACTTC | CASGPNYEQYF | TRBJ2-7 | . | TRBV28 | .
TGCGCCAGCAGCCAAGATCTAGCCAAAAACATTCAGTACTTC | CASSQDLAKNIQYF | TRBJ2-4 | many | TRBV4-3 | .
TGTGCCAGCCGGCCAGCGATCACCGGGGAGCTGTTTTTT | CASRPAITGELFF | TRBJ2-2 | . | TRBV6-4 | .
TGCAGCGTTGAAACGGCCGGACTAGCGGGAGGGCGAATCTTC | CSVETAGLAGGRIF | TRBJ2-1 | . | TRBV29-1 | TRBD2